This T cell receptor (beta chain) appears in the sequencing data of a study of T cells in women clearing cervical HPV infection. On the study more broadly: HLA type could not be excluded as a confounder.

Clones were read by immunoSEQ multiplex PCR, and TCRdb kept only the in-frame ones, dropping some. The table for this sample gives tens of thousands of clones. This CDR3 is 15 amino acids long. Germline CDR1 and CDR2: LNHDA and SQIVND (reference sequence). V was clipped by 0 bases and J by 6 bases, with 12 bases between them. In the case of this clone: The antigen is undetermined. The read gets to within 3 residues of the CDR3 end, and the germline J gene fills in the rest.

Findings of the study overall: Repertoire richness, not evenness, was significantly elevated in CIN3+ cases versus controls.

All participants had a single incident cervical HPV16 infection, and prevalent HPV16 infections were excluded. Cervical HPV DNA detected by MY09/MY11 PCR, typed by dot-blot. Sequenced: blood buffy coat. The V and J genes are TRBV19 and TRBJ2-1; no clear D. The sequence came from a woman between 18 and 70 years old with a cervical HPV16 infection that either progressed to CIN3+ or cleared (not recorded which). CDR3 DNA, as far as it was read: TGTGCCAGTAGTATAGAGAGCGTTCCCTTCAATGAG. This codes for CASSIESVPFNE. The full CDR3 protein reads CASSIESVPFNEQFF.